This note documents a single T cell receptor beta chain sequence. Its antigen remains unknown. The germline V gene encodes CDR1 SQVTM and CDR2 ANQGSEA. This CDR3 has 13 residues. Germline trimming cut 6 bases from V and 5 bases from J; bases unmatched to any gene: 9. This sample was taken from a study of naive CD8 T cells in extremely preterm neonates. Study-level points and caveats: Compared with older groups, preterm CDR3s were shorter, with fewer N additions and less trimming. Shared CDR3 nucleotide sequences: preterm roughly 2.7%, term roughly 0.44%, children more than 0.025%, adults 0.01%.

Extremely preterm deliveries at about 22-27 weeks of gestation provided the preterm samples. Pregnancies with fetal demise were excluded. The sample holds sorted live naive CD8+ CD45RA+CCR7+ T cells. TCRdb's table, derived via immunoSEQ multiplex PCR, lists solely in-frame clones and lacks some. The sample contains a few thousand clones, about 96% of which appear only once. The sequence derives from a boy who was born preterm. Sequences were obtained from naive CD8+ T cells from cord blood. This chain links TRBV29-1 with TRBJ1-1, with 7 bases aligning to TRBD1. The chain's CDR3 is CSVFRQGRTEAFF. For the CDR3, the DNA is TGCAGCGTGTTTCGACAGGGCCGGACTGAAGCTTTCTTT.